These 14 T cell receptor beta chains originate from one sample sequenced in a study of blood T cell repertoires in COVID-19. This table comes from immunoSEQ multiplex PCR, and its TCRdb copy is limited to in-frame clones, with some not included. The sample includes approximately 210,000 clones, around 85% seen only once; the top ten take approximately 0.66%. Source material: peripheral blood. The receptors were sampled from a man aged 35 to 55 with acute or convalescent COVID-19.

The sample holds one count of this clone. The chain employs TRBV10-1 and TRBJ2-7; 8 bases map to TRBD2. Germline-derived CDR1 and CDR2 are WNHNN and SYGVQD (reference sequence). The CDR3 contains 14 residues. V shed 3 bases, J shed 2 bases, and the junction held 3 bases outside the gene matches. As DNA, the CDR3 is TGCGCCAGCAGTGAAAGCGGGGGACCCTACGAGCAGTACTTC. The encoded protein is CASSESGGPYEQYF.

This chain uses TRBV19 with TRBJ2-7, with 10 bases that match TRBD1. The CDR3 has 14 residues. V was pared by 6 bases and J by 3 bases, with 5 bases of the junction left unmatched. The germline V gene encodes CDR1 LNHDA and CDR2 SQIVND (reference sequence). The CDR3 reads CASSQRDRGYEQYF. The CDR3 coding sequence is TGTGCCAGTAGCCAACGGGACAGGGGCTACGAGCAGTACTTC.

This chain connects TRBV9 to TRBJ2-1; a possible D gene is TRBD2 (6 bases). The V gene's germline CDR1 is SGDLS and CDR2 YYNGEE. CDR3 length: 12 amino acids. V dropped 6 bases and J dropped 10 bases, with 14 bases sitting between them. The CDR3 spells CASTAGTREQFF. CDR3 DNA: TGTGCCAGCACGGCAGGGACTCGAGAGCAGTTCTTC.

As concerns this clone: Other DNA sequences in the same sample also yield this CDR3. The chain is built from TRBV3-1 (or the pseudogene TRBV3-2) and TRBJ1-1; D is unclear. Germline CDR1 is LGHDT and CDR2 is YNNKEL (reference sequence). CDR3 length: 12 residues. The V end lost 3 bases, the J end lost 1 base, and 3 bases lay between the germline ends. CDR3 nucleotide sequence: TGTGCCAGCAGCCAGAGGAACACTGAAGCTTTCTTT. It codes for CASSQRNTEAFF.

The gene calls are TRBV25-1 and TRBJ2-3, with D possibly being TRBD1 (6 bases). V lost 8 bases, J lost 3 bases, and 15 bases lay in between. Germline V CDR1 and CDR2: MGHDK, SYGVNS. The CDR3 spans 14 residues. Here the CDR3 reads CASGFTGNTDTQYF. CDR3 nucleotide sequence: TGTGCCAGCGGCTTTACAGGGAATACAGATACGCAGTATTTT.

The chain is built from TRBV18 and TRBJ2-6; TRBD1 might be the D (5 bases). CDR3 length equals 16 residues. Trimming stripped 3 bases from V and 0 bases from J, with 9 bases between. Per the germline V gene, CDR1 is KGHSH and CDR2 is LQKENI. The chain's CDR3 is CASSPGRSSGANVLTF. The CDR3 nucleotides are TGTGCCAGCTCACCGGGGCGCTCCTCTGGGGCCAACGTCCTGACTTTC.

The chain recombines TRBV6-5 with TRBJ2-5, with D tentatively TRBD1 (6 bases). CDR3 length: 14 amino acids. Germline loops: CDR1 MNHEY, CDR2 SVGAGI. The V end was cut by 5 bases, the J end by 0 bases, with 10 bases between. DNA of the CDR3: TGTGCCAGCAGTCTCGGACAGTACCAAGAGACCCAGTACTTC. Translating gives CASSLGQYQETQYF.

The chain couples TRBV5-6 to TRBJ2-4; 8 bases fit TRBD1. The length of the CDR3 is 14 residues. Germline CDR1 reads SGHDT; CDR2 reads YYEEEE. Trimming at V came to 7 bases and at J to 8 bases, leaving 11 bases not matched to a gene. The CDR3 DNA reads TGTGCCAGCTTTGCACAGGGGGAATCGGACATTCAGTACTTC. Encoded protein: CASFAQGESDIQYF.

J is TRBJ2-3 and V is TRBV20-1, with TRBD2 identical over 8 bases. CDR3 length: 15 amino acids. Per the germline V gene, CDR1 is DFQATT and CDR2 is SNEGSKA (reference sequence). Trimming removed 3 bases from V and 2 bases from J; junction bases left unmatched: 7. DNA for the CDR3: TGCAGTGCTAGTCGGGGGGGGAGTCTCACAGATACGCAGTATTTT. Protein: CSASRGGSLTDTQYF.

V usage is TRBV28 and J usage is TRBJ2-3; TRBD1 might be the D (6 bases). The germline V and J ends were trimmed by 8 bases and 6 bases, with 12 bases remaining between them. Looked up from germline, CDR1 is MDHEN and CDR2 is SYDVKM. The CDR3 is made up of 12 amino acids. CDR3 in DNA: TGTGCCAGCTCCAGGGGTCCCGATACGCAGTATTTT. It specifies CASSRGPDTQYF.

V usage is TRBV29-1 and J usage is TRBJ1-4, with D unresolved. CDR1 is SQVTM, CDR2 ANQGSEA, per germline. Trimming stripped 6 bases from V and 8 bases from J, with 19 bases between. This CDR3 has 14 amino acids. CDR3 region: CSVHLSGLREKLFF. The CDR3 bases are TGCAGCGTCCACCTTTCGGGTCTGAGGGAAAAACTGTTTTTT. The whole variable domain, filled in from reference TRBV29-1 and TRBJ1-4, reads SAVISQKPSRDICQRGTSLTIQCQVDSQVTMMFWYRQQPGQSLTLIATANQGSEATYESGFVIDKFPISRPNLTFSTLTVSNMSPEDSSIYLCSVHLSGLREKLFFGSGTQLSVL.

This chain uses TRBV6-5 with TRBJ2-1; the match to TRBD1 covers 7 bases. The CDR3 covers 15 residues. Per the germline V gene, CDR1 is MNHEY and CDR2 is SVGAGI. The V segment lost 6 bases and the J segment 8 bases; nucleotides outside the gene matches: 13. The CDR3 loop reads CASRDDRVRGDEQFF. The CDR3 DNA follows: TGTGCCAGCAGAGATGACAGGGTTCGTGGGGATGAGCAGTTCTTC.

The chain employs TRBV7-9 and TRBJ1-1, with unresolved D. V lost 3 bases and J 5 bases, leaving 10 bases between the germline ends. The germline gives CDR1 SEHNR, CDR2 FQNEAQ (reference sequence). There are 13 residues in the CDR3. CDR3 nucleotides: TGTGCCAGCAGCTTCGGGGATTGGACTGAAGCTTTCTTT. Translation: CASSFGDWTEAFF.

The CDR3 DNA is TGTGCCAGCAGCTTAGTCCCCGAGCGCAATGAGCAGTTCTTC. Its translation is CASSLVPERNEQFF. The genes are TRBV7-9 and TRBJ2-1; D call uncertain. The CDR3 totals 14 residues. The germline V gene has CDR1 SEHNR and CDR2 FQNEAQ (reference sequence). V lost 1 base and J lost 6, with 10 bases in between.